These 19 T cell receptor beta chains were sequenced from one sample in a study of T cells expressing NK-cell markers. No DNA is given; TCRdb re-called the 5' RACE reads and lists each CDR3 protein once. Here the sample table reports 350,000 to 450,000 distinct CDR3 sequences. Sequencing was performed on blood T cells: a sorted CD56 or NKG2C T cell subset, CD4+ or CD8+ T cells, or bulk PBMC T cells (not recorded which). Receptor source: a man aged 18-75 years in good health.

J is TRBJ2-5 and V is TRBV20-1; there is no DNA to check the TCRdb D call of TRBD2. The CDR3 length is 17 residues. Germline assignment: CDR1 DFQATT and CDR2 SNEGSKA (reference sequence). The chain's CDR3 is CSASGKSGVTIQETQYF.

The chain joins TRBV11-2 to TRBJ2-4; the D gene TCRdb calls, TRBD2, cannot be checked with no DNA. The CDR3 contains 15 residues. Germline V CDR1 and CDR2: SGHAT, FQNNGV. The CDR3 region is CASSKIAGGGDIQYF. The complete variable domain, with remaining parts taken from reference TRBV11-2 and TRBJ2-4, reads EAGVAQSPRYKIIEKRQSVAFWCNPISGHATLYWYQQILGQGPKLLIQFQNNGVVDDSQLPKDRFSAERLKGVDSTLKIQPAKLEDSAVYLCASSKIAGGGDIQYFGAGTRLSVL.

The rearrangement uses TRBV18 and TRBJ2-7; absent DNA, TCRdb's TRBD1 call cannot be checked. Germline CDR1 reads KGHSH; CDR2 reads LQKENI. This CDR3 comprises 14 residues. The CDR3 here is CASSPSQGLREQYF.

The rearrangement joins TRBV11-2 to TRBJ2-2. Germline V gene lookup returns CDR1 SGHAT and CDR2 FQNNGV. This CDR3 region has 14 residues. This CDR3 is CASSPRRGSGELFF. Combining the CDR3 with reference TRBV11-2 and TRBJ2-2 gives the whole variable domain EAGVAQSPRYKIIEKRQSVAFWCNPISGHATLYWYQQILGQGPKLLIQFQNNGVVDDSQLPKDRFSAERLKGVDSTLKIQPAKLEDSAVYLCASSPRRGSGELFFGEGSRLTVL.

The chain links TRBV5-1 to TRBJ2-2. The CDR3 has 15 amino acids. Germline-derived CDR1 and CDR2 are SGHRS and YFSETQ. CDR3: CASSLRELGTGELFF.

The rearrangement links TRBV7-2 to TRBJ2-1; TCRdb designates TRBD1, a call that cannot be tested without DNA. CDR3 length: 13 residues. The germline CDR1 and CDR2 sequences are SGHTA and FQGNSA. The CDR3 spells CASSERGRGEQFF. Combining the CDR3 with reference TRBV7-2 and TRBJ2-1 gives the whole variable domain GAGVSQSPSNKVTEKGKDVELRCDPISGHTALYWYRQSLGQGLEFLIYFQGNSAPDKSGLPSDRFSAERTGGSVSTLTIQRTQQEDSAVYLCASSERGRGEQFFGPGTRLTVL.

The CDR3 spells CSARALQGNIQYF. This sequence joins TRBV20-1 and TRBJ2-4; TCRdb picks TRBD1, but there is no DNA to check that call. The CDR3 runs 13 residues. Germline V CDR1 and CDR2: DFQATT, SNEGSKA (reference sequence).

The J gene is TRBJ2-7, the V gene TRBV20-1; the D call from TCRdb, TRBD2, cannot be confirmed without DNA. This CDR3 comprises 14 residues. Germline assignment: CDR1 DFQATT and CDR2 SNEGSKA (reference sequence). The CDR3 protein is CSARALGFSYEQYF.

This chain links TRBV7-2 with TRBJ1-2; the TRBD1 assignment by TCRdb is unverifiable without DNA. The CDR3 length is 14 residues. Germline values: CDR1 SGHTA, CDR2 FQGNSA. CDR3 sequence: CASTLTGTFYGYTF.

The rearrangement uses TRBV5-1 and TRBJ2-3; TCRdb selects TRBD1, and the lack of DNA leaves this call unchecked. The CDR3 consists of 15 residues. Germline CDR1 reads SGHRS; CDR2 reads YFSETQ. The CDR3 loop reads CASSLQGARLDTQYF.

The chain recombines TRBV7-9 with TRBJ2-7; the D call from TCRdb, TRBD2, cannot be confirmed without DNA. Germline lookup yields CDR1 SEHNR and CDR2 FQNEAQ (reference sequence). This CDR3 has 16 residues. The CDR3 is CASSPKTSGGSYEQYF.

The rearrangement joins TRBV7-8 to TRBJ2-1; TCRdb's assignment of TRBD2 cannot be checked, as there is no DNA. The CDR3 extends over 14 amino acids. Germline V CDR1 and CDR2: SGHVS, FQNEAQ. This chain's CDR3 is CASGPSGAYNEQFF.

V and J are TRBV20-1 and TRBJ2-3; TCRdb names TRBD2, which stays unverified in the absence of DNA. Germline V gives CDR1 DFQATT, CDR2 SNEGSKA (reference sequence). CDR3 length: 15 amino acids. CDR3 residues: CSARVAAIPSDTQYF.

The V and J genes are TRBV24-1 and TRBJ2-3. In germline, CDR1 is KGHDR, CDR2 SFDVKD. The CDR3 length is 13 residues. The CDR3 reads CATSGFPSDTQYF.

This chain uses TRBV5-1 with TRBJ2-1; the TCRdb call, TRBD2, lacks DNA for checking. This CDR3 spans 16 amino acids. Per the germline V gene, CDR1 is SGHRS and CDR2 is YFSETQ. The chain's CDR3 is CASSLLASGGYNEQFF.

V and J are TRBV12-3 or TRBV12-4 and TRBJ2-1; the D call from TCRdb, TRBD2, cannot be confirmed without DNA. The CDR3 contains 15 residues. The CDR3 sequence is CASSFGIAGSNEQFF.

The chain couples TRBV19 to TRBJ1-1. CDR3 length: 15 amino acids. Germline CDR1 reads LNHDA; CDR2 reads SQIVND (reference sequence). The chain's CDR3 is CASSPGKRRGTEAFF.

The chain links TRBV27 to TRBJ1-2; without DNA, the TCRdb call of TRBD1 cannot be checked. The CDR3 totals 17 residues. The V gene's germline CDR1 is MNHEY and CDR2 SMNVEV (reference sequence). The CDR3 region is CASSSGITGRRNYGYTF.

The chain joins TRBV14 to TRBJ2-7; no DNA is available, so the TRBD1 call from TCRdb remains unchecked. The CDR3 loop spans 16 amino acids. The germline gives CDR1 SGHDN, CDR2 FVKESK. The CDR3 sequence is CASSQVMGQGTYEQYF.